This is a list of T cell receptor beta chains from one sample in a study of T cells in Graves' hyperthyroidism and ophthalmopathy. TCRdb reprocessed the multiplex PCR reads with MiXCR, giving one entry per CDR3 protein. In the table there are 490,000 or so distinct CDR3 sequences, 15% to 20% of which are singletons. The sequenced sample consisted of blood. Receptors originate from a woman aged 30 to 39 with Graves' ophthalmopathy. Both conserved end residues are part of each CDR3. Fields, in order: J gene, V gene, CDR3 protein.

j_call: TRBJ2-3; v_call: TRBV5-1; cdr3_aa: CASSETGWMTDTQYF
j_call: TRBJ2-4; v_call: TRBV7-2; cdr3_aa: CASSFGTGGFDIQYF
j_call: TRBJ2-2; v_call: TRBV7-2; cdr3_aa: CASSQESIQATGELFF
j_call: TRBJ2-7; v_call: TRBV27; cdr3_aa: CASSLDPLAGGSYEQYF
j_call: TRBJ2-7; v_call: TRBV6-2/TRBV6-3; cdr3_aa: CASRTGTGMYEQYF
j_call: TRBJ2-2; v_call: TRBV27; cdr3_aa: CASSRDSDTGELFF
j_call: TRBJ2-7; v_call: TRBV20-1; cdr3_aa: CSAKGGSVPYEQYF
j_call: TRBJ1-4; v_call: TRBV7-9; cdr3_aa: CASSWRGRGEKLFF
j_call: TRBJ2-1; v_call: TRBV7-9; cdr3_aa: CASSLRGGAVTSGFF
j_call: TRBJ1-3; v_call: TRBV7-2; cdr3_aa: CASSLAVQHSGNTIYF
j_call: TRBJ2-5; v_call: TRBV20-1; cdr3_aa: CSATGQRIGETQYF
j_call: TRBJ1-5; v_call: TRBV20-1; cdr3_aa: CSAIQGAEAQPQHF
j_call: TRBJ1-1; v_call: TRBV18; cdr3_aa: CASSPNTGETEAFF
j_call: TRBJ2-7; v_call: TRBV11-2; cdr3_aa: CASSLGPSGNDEQYF
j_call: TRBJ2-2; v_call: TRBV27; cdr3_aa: CASSFSGSPTGELFF
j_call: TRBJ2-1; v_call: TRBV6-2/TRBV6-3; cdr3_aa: CASSQGWTGLAGGDEQFF
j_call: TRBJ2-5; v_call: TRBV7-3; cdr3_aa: CASSSLEGIETQYF
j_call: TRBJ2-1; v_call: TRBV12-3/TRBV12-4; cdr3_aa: CASSQTLYNEQFF
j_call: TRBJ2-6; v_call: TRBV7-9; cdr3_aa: CASSGSTGANVLTF
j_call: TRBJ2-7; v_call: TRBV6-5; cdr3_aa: CASSLDGGGIYEQYF
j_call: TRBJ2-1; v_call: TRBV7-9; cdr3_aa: CASSFSGTGEQFF
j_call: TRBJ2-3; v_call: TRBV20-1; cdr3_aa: CSARDGDRGAHPQYF
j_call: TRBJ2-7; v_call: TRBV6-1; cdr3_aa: CASKGDRDRGTYEQYF
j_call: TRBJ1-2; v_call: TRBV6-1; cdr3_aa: CASSTTWQETPHTF
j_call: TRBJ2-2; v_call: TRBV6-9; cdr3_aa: CASSWDRVRTGELFF
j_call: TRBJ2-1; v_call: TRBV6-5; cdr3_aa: CASSYSVTSGYNEQFF
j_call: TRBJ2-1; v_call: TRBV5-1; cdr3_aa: CASSYTGGEQFF
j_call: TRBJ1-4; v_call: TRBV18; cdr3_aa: CASSPYTGTGAQEKLFF
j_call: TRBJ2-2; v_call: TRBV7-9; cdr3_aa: CASSHQAQNTGELFF
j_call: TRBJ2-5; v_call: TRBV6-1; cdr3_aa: CASRLESQETQYF
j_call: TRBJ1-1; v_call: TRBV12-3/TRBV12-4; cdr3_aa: CASGRDGGWFEAFF
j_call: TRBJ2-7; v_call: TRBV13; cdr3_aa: CASSQGQLSYEQYF
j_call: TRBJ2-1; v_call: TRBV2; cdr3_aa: CASSDASGRTYNEQFF
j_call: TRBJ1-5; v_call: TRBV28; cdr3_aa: CASHGFNNQPQHF
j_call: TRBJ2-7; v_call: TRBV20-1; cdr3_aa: CSARDLGEFYEQYF
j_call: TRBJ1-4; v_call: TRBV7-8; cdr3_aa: CASSLRAGEKLFF
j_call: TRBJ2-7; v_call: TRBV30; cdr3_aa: CAWSGTGGYEQYF
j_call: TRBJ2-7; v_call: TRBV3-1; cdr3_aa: CAGSLGDYEQYF
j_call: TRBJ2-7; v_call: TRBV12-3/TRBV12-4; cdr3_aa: CASSLTGVGEQYF
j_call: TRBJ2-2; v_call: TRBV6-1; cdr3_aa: CASSEHSANTGELFF
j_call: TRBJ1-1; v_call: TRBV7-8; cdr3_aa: CASSFKSTAQAFF
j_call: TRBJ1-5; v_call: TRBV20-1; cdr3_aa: CSARRLTGDFDQPQHF
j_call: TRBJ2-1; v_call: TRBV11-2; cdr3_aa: CASSLAVGQSSYNEQFF
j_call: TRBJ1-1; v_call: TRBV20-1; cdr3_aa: CSAKSPWGTEAFF
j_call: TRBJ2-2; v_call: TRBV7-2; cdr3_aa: CASSLPGVAGELFF
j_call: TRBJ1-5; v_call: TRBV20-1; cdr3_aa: CSATIGGRQPQHF
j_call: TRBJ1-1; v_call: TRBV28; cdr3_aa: CASKIEGRKAFF
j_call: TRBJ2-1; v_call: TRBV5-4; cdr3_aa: CASSAEGLYNEQFF
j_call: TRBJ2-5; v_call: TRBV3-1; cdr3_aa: CASSQAQTGTSGRVTQYF
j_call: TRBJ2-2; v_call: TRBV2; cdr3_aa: CASKVRVASGELFF
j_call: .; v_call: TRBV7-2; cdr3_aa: CASSAVDYNEQYF